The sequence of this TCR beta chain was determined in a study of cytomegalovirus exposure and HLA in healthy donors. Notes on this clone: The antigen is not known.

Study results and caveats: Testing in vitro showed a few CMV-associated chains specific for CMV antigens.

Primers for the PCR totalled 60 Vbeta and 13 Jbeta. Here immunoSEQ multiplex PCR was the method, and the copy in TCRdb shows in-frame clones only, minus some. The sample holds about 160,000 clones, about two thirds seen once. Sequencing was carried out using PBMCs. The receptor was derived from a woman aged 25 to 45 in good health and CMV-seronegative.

CDR3 nucleotides: TGCGCCAGCAGCTGGACAGGGAGTACAATCCCTGAAGCTTTCTTT. Encoded protein: CASSWTGSTIPEAFF. The chain is built from TRBV5-1 and TRBJ1-1; 8 bases fit TRBD1. This CDR3 comprises 15 residues. Germline V gene lookup returns CDR1 SGHRS and CDR2 YFSETQ. V shed 3 bases, J shed 6 bases, and the junction held 10 bases outside the gene matches.